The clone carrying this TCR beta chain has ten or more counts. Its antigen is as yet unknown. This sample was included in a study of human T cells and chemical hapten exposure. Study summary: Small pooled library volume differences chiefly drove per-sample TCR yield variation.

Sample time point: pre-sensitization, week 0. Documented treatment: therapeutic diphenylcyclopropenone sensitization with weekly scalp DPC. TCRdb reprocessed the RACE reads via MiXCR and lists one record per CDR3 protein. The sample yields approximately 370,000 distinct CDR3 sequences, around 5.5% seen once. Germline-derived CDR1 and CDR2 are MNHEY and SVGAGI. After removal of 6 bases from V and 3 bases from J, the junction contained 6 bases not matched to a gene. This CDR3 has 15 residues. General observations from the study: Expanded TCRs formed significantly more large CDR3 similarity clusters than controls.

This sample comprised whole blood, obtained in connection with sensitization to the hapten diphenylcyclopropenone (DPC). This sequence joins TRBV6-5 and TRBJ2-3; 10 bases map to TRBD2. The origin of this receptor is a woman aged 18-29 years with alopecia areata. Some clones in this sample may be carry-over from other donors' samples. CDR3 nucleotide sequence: TGTGCCAGCAGACTAGCGGGGATAGAGACAGATACGCAGTATTTT. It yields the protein CASRLAGIETDTQYF.